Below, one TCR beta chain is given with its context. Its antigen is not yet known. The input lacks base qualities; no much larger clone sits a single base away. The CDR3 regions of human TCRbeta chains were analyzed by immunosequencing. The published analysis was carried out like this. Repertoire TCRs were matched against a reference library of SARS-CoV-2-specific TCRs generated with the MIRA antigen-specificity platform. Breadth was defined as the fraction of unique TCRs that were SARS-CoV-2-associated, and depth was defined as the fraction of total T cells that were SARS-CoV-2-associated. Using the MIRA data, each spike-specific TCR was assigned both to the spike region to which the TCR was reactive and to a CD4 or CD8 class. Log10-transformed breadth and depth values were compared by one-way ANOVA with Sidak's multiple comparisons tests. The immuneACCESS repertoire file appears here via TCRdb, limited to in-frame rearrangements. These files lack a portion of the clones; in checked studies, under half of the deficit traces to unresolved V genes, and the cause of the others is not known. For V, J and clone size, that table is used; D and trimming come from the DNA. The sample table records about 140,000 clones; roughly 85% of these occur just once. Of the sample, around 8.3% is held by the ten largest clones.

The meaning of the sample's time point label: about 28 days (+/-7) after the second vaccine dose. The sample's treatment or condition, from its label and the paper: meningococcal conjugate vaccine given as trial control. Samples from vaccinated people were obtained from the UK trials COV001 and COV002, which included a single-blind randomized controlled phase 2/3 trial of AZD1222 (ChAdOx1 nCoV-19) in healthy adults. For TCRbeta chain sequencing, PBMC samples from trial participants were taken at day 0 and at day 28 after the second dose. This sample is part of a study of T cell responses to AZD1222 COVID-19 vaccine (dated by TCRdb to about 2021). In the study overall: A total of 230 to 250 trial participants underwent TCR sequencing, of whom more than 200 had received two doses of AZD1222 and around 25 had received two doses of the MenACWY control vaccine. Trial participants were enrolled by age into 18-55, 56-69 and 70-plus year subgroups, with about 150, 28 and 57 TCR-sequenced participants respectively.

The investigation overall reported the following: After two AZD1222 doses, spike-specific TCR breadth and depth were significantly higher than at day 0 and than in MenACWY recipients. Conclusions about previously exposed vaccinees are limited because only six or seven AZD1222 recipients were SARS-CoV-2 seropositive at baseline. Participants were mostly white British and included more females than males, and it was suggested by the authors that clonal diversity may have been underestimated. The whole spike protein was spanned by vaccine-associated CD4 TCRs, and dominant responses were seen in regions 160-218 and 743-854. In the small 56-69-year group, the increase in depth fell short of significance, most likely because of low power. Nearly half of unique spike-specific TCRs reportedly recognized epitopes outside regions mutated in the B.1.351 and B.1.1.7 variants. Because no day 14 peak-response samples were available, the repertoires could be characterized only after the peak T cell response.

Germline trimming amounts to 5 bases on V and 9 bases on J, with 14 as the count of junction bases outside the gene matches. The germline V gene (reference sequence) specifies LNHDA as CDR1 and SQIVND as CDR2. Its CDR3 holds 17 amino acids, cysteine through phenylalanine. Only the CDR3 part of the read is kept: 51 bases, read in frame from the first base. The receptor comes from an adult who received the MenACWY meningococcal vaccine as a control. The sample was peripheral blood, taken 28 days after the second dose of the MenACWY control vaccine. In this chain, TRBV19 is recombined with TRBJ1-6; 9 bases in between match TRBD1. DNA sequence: TGTGCCAGTAGTGTGTCGTCCCGGGACAGGGCGGTTTCACCCCTCCACTTT. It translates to CASSVSSRDRAVSPLHF.